This T cell receptor (beta chain) was profiled in a study of blood T cell repertoires in COVID-19 (dated by TCRdb to about 2020). General notes on the study: The collaborator samples originated in the United States, Italy and Spain and spanned the acute and convalescent phases of COVID-19. The material from the prospective study consisted of cDNA or gDNA derived from T cells, B-cell-depleted T cells, or PBMCs. Deeply sampled blood TCRbeta repertoires from subjects exposed to, actively infected with, or recovered from COVID-19 were included in the dataset. The repertoires were made available in a free public database intended to serve as a resource for research on the immune response to SARS-CoV-2. The samples were drawn from the first 160 participants of the ongoing ImmuneRACE study and from 1,200 or so subjects provided by 6 global collaborators. A de-identified subject ID, COVID-19 status, age in years and sex were almost always included in the sample metadata. Where available, HLA class I and class II types were taken from metadata supplied by the sample provider and were not determined by assay-based typing.

As for this clone: Its antigen has not been determined. No base-level quality is on record; no much larger clone is a single base apart.

TCRbeta CDR3 regions were amplified from genomic DNA by means of the immunoSEQ Assay, a bias-controlled multiplex PCR. As for how the authors treated the data: The number of nucleated cells in each sample was estimated by amplification of reference gene primers within the assay. To quantify the absolute abundance of each unique TCRbeta CDR3 rearrangement, sequence reads were collapsed and filtered. For each sample, productive Simpson clonality was calculated by taking the square root of Simpson's diversity index across productive rearrangements. What TCRdb holds here is the immuneACCESS table cut down to in-frame rearrangements. Part of the clones is not present; checked against another copy, under half of the missing clones reflect an unresolved V gene, and the others are unexplained. Clone size and V and J calls were adopted from that table, with D and trimming inferred from the DNA. This sample holds about 120,000 clones; around four fifths were observed only once. In total, the top ten clones hold roughly 7.1% of the sample.

Each collaborating institution followed its own protocols to collect whole blood in K2EDTA tubes. Collaborator samples were shipped for TCRbeta analysis as frozen whole blood, isolated PBMCs, or DNA extracted from either sample type. On the study overall, not on this receptor specifically: The amount of clinical and demographic metadata varied by source and participant and was provided uncurated.

Sequenced input: peripheral blood. The clonotype comes from a man between 65 and 79 years old with active or convalescent COVID-19.

For the CDR3, the sequence is CATSDLCLAGQETQYF. The DNA sequence is given as TGTGCCACCAGTGATTTGTGTTTAGCGGGGCAAGAGACCCAGTACTTC. The V and J segments used are TRBV24-1 and TRBJ2-5, with 8 central nucleotides matching TRBD2. CDR1 and CDR2 are drawn from the germline V gene: KGHDR, SFDVKD. At the junction V is shortened by 0 bases and J by 2 bases; bases outside the gene matches: 4. The cysteine opens and the phenylalanine closes a CDR3 of 16 amino acids. Only the CDR3 portion is preserved as DNA: 48 bases, with reading frame beginning at the first base.